This T cell receptor (beta chain) was retrieved from a study of cytomegalovirus exposure and HLA in healthy donors. Study background: Early release data held tens of millions of unique TCRs from HLA-typed donors. General study points: TCR association rates varied by HLA locus in a later analysis, with DRB1 highest and HLA-C lowest.

Researchers ran the PCR with 60 Vbeta and 13 Jbeta primers. Data came from immunoSEQ multiplex PCR; TCRdb stores just in-frame clones and leaves some out. The repertoire includes about 130,000 clones, about four fifths of them detected once, and about 11% sits in the top ten. This CDR3 region has 16 residues. Germline CDR1 reads MDHEN; CDR2 reads SYDVKM. V lost 6 bases to trimming and J lost 4 bases, with 18 bases between them. With regard to this clone: No antigen is known for it.

Sequenced: PBMCs. The chain employs TRBV28 and TRBJ2-2; D is possibly TRBD1 (6 bases). This clonotype originated in a male donor in good health and CMV-seropositive. CDR3 region: CASRTYRVRGTGELFF. In DNA, the CDR3 is TGTGCCAGCAGAACCTACAGGGTGCGAGGCACCGGGGAGCTGTTTTTT.